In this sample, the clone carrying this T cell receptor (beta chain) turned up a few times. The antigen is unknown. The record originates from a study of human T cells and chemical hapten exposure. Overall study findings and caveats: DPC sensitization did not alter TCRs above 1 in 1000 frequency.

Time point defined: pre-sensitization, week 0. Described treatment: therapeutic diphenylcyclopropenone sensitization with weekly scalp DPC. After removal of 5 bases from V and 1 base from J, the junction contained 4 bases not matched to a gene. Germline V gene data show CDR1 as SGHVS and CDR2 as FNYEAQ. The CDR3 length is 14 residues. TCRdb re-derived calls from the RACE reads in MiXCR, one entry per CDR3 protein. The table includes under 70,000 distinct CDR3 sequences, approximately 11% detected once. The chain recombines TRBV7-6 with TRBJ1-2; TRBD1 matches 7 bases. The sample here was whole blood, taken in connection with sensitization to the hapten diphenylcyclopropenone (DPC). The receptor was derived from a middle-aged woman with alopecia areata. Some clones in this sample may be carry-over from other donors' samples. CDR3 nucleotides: TGTGCCAGCAGCCCCTGGGACAGTAACTATGGCTACACCTTC. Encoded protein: CASSPWDSNYGYTF. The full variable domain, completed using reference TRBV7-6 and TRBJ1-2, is GAGVSQSPRYKVTKRGQDVALRCDPISGHVSLYWYRQALGQGPEFLTYFNYEAQQDKSGLPNDRFSAERPEGSISTLTIQRTEQRDSAMYRCASSPWDSNYGYTFGSGTRLTVV.